This T cell receptor beta chain stems from a study of early T cells in non-severe SARS-CoV-2 infection. At the level of the study: Sequencing of unsorted whole blood was done on bulk RNA, leaving chains unpaired.

cDNA molecules, individually, were tagged with unique molecular identifiers. One entry per CDR3 protein, called by TCRdb with MiXCR from the 5' RACE reads. The table records 60,000 to 75,000 distinct CDR3 sequences, 10% to 12% of them present only once. Per the germline V gene, CDR1 is DFQATT and CDR2 is SNEGSKA (reference sequence). The CDR3 is 13 amino acids. V shed 3 bases, J shed 7 bases, and the junction held 2 bases outside the gene matches. The rearrangement joins TRBV20-1 to TRBJ1-6; 8 bases are shared with TRBD1. The input for sequencing was whole blood, taken at baseline. This receptor was taken from an adult who was a healthcare worker with PCR-confirmed SARS-CoV-2 infection or an uninfected control (not recorded which). CDR3: CSASRQGNSPLHF. The DNA of the CDR3 is TGCAGTGCTAGCAGACAGGGGAATTCACCCCTCCACTTT.